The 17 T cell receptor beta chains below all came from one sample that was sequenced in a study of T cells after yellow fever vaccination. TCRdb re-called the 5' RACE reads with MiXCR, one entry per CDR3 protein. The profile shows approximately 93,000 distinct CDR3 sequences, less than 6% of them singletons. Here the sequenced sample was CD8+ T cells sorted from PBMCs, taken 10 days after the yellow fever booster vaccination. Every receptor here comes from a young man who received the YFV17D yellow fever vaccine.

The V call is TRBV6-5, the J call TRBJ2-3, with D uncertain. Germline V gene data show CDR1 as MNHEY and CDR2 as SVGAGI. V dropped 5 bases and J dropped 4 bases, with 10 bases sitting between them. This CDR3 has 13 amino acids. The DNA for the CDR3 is TGTGCCAGCAGTCCGAAGGTCGCAGATACGCAGTATTTT. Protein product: CASSPKVADTQYF.

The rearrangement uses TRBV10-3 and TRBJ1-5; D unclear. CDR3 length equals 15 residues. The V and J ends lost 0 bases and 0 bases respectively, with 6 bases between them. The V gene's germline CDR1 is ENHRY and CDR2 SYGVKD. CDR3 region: CAISESTASNQPQHF. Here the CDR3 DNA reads TGTGCCATCAGTGAGTCCACGGCTAGCAATCAGCCCCAGCATTTT.

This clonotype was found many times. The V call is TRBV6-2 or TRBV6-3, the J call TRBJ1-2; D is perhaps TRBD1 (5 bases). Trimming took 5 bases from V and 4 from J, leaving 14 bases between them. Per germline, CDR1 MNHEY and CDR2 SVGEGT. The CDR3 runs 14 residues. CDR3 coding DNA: TGTGCCAGCAGTCCTAAAACGACAGTCTATGGCTACACCTTC. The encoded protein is CASSPKTTVYGYTF.

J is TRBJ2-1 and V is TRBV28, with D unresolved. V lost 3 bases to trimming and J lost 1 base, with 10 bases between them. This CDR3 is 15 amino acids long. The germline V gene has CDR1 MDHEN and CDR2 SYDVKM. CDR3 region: CASSFQRRSYNEQFF. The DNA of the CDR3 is TGTGCCAGCAGTTTTCAGCGTAGGTCCTACAATGAGCAGTTCTTC. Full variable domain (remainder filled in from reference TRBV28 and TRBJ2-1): DVKVTQSSRYLVKRTGEKVFLECVQDMDHENMFWYRQDPGLGLRLIYFSYDVKMKEKGDIPEGYSVSREKKERFSLILESASTNQTSMYLCASSFQRRSYNEQFFGPGTRLTVL.

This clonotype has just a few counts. CDR3 protein: CASGLQPSYEQYV. CDR3 DNA: TGTGCCAGCGGGCTTCAACCGTCGTACGAGCAGTACGTC. The genes are TRBV6-6 and TRBJ2-7; no clear D. The CDR3 covers 13 residues. Looked up from germline, CDR1 is MNHNY and CDR2 is SVGAGI (reference sequence). Between the trimmed V and J ends, which lost 8 bases and 4 bases, there was a span of 15 bases.

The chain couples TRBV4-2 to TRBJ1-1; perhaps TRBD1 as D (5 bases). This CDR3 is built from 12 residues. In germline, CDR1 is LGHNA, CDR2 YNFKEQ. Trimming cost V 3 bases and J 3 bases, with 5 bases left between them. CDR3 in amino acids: CASSQGDTEAFF. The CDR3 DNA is TGTGCCAGCAGCCAGGGGGACACTGAAGCTTTCTTT.

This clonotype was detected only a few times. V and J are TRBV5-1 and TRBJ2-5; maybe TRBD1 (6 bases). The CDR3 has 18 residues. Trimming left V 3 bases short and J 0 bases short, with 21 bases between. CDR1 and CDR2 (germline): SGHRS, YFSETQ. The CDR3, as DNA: TGCGCCAGCAGCTCAGGGACACTACTTAAGGAGGACCAAGAGACCCAGTACTTC. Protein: CASSSGTLLKEDQETQYF. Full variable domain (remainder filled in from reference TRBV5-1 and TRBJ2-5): KAGVTQTPRYLIKTRGQQVTLSCSPISGHRSVSWYQQTPGQGLQFLFEYFSETQRNKGNFPGRFSGRQFSNSRSEMNVSTLELGDSALYLCASSSGTLLKEDQETQYFGPGTRLLVL.

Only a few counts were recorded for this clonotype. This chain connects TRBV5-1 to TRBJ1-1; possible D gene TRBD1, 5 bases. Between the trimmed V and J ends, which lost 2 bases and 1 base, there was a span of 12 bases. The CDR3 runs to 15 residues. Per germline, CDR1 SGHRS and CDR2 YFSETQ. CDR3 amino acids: CASSFIQGKNTEAFF. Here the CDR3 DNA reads TGCGCCAGCAGCTTCATCCAGGGAAAGAACACTGAAGCTTTCTTT.

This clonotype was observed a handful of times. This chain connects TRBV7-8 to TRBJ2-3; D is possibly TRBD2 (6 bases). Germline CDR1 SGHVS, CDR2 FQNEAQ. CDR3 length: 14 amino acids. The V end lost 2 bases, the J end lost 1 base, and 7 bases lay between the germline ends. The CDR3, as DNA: TGTGCCAGCAGCTTATGGGGGGGCACAGATACGCAGTATTTT. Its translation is CASSLWGGTDTQYF. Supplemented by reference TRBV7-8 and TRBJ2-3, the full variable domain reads GAGVSQSPRYKVAKRGQDVALRCDPISGHVSLFWYQQALGQGPEFLTYFQNEAQLDKSGLPSDRFFAERPEGSVSTLKIQRTQQEDSAVYLCASSLWGGTDTQYFGPGTRLTVL.

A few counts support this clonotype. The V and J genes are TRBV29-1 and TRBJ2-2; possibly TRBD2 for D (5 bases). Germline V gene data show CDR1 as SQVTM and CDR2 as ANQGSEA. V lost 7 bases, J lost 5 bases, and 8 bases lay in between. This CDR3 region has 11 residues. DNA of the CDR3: TGCAGCGCCGAGGGAACCGGGGAGCTGTTTTTT. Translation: CSAEGTGELFF.

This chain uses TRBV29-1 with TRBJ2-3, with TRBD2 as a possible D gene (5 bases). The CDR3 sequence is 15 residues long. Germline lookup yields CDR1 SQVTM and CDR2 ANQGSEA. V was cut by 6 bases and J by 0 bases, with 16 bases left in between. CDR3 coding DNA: TGCAGCGTGGAGGAAGGGAGTTCAAGCACAGATACGCAGTATTTT. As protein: CSVEEGSSSTDTQYF.

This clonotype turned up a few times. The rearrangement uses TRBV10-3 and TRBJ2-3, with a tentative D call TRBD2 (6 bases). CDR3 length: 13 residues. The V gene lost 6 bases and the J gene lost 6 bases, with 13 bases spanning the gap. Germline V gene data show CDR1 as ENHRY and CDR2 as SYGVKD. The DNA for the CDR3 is TGTGCCATCAGCAGGGACTTCACGGATACGCAGTATTTT. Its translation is CAISRDFTDTQYF.

The CDR3 spells CASNFRDRDNNEQFF. The CDR3 coding sequence is TGTGCCAGCAATTTCCGGGACAGGGACAACAATGAGCAGTTCTTC. The V call is TRBV27, the J call TRBJ2-1, with 9 bases aligning to TRBD1. The V gene end was trimmed by 7 bases and the J gene end by 5 bases; junction bases not matched to a gene: 9. The CDR3 totals 15 residues. Germline CDR1 reads MNHEY; CDR2 reads SMNVEV (reference sequence).

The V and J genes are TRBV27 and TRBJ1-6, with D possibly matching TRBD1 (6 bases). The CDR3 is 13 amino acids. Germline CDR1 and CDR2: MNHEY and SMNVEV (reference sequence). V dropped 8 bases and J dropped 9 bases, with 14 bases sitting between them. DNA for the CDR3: TGTGCCAGCCGCTTGGGGGGCTTTTCACCCCTCCACTTT. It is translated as CASRLGGFSPLHF.

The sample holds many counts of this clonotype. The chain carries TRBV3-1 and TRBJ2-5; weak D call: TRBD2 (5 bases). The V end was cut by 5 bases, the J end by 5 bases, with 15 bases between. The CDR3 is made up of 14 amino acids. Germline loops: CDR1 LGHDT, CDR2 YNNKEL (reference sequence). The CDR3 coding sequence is TGTGCCAGCAGCGGGTCCGGGGTCGCGGAGACCCAGTACTTC. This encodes CASSGSGVAETQYF.

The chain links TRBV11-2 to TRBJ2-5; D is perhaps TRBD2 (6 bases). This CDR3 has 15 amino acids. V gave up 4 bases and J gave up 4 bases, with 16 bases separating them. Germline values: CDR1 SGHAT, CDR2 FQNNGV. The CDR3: CASSSALTRRETQYF. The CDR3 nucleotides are TGTGCCAGCAGCTCCGCCCTGACTAGGAGAGAGACCCAGTACTTC.

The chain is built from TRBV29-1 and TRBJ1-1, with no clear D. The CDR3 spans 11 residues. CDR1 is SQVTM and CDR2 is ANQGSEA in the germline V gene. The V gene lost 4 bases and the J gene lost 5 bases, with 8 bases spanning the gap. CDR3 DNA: TGCAGCGTTGCCTGGGCTACTGAAGCTTTCTTT. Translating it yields CSVAWATEAFF. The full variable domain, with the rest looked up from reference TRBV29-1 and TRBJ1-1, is SAVISQKPSRDICQRGTSLTIQCQVDSQVTMMFWYRQQPGQSLTLIATANQGSEATYESGFVIDKFPISRPNLTFSTLTVSNMSPEDSSIYLCSVAWATEAFFGQGTRLTVV.